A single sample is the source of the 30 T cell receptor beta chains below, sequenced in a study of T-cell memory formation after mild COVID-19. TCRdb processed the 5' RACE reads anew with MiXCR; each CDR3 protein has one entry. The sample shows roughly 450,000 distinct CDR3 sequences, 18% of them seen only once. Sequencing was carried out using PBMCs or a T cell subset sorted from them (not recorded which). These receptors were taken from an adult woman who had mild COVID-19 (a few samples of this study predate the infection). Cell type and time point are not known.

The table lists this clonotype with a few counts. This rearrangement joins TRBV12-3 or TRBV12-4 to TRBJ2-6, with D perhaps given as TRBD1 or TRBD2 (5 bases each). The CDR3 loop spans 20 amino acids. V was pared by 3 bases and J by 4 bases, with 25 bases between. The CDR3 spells CASSLWLDSSGRRGANVLTF. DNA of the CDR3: TGTGCCAGCAGTTTGTGGCTAGACAGTTCTGGGAGACGAGGGGCCAACGTCCTGACTTTC.

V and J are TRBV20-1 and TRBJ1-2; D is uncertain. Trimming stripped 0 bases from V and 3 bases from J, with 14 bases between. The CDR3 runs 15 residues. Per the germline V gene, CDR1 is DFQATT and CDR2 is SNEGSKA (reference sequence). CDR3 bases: TGCAGTGCTAGAGATCAGCGCCTGGGATACTATGGCTACACCTTC. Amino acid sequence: CSARDQRLGYYGYTF.

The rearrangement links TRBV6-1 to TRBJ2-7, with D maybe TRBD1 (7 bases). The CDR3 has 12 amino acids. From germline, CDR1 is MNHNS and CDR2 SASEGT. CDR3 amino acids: CASRGVPYEQYF. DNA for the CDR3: TGTGCATCCAGGGGGGTCCCCTACGAGCAGTACTTC.

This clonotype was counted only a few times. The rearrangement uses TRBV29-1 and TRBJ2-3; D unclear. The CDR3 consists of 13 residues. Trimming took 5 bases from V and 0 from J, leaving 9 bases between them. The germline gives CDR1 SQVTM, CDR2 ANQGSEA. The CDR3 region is CSVPSPSTDTQYF. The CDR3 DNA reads TGCAGCGTTCCTTCCCCTAGCACAGATACGCAGTATTTT.

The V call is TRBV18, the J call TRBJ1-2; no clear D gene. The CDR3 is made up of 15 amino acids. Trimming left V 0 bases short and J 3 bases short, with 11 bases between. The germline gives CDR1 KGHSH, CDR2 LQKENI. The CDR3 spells CASSPPAGWDYGYTF. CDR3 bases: TGTGCCAGCTCACCACCAGCAGGTTGGGACTATGGCTACACCTTC.

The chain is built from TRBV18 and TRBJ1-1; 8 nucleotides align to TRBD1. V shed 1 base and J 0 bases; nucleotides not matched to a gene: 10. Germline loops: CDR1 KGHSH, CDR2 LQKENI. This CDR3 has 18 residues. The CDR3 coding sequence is TGTGCCAGCTCACCACGACAGGGGCGCTCGAACATGAACACTGAAGCTTTCTTT. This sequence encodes CASSPRQGRSNMNTEAFF.

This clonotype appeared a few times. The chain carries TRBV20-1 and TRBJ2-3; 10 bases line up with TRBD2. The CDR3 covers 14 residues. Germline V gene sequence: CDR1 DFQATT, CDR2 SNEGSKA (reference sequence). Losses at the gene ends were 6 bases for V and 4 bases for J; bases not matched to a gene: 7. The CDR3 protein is CSARQTSGADTQYF. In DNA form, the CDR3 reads TGCAGTGCGAGACAAACTAGCGGGGCAGATACGCAGTATTTT.

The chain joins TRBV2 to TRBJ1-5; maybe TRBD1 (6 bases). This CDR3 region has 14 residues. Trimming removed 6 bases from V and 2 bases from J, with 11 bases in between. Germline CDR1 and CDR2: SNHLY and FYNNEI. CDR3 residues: CASRNRVGNQPQHF. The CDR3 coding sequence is TGTGCCAGCAGGAACAGGGTAGGCAATCAGCCCCAGCATTTT.

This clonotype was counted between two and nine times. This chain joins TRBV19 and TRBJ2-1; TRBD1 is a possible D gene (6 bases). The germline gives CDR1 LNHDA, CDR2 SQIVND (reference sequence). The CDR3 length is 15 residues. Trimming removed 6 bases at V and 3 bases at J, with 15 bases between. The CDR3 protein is CASRATGVLYNEQFF. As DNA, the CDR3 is TGTGCCAGTAGAGCGACAGGCGTCCTCTACAATGAGCAGTTCTTC.

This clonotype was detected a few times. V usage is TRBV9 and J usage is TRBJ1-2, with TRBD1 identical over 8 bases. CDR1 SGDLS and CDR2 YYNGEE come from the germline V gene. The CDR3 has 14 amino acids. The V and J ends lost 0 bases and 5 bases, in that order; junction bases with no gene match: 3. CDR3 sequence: CASSVGDRPYGYTF. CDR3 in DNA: TGTGCCAGCAGCGTAGGGGACAGGCCTTATGGCTACACCTTC.

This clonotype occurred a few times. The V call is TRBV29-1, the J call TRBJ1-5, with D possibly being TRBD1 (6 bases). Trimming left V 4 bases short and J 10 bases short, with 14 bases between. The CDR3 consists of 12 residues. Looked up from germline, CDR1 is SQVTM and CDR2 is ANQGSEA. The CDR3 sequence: CSVGGGNLPQHF. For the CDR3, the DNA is TGCAGCGTTGGAGGGGGTAATCTTCCCCAGCATTTT.

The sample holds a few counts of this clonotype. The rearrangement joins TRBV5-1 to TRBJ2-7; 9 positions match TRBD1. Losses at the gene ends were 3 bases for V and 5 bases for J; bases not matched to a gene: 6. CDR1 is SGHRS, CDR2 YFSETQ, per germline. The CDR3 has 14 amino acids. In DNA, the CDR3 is TGCGCCAGCAGCTGGAGGACAGGGGTCAACGAGCAGTACTTC. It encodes CASSWRTGVNEQYF. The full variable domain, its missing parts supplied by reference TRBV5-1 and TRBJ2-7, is KAGVTQTPRYLIKTRGQQVTLSCSPISGHRSVSWYQQTPGQGLQFLFEYFSETQRNKGNFPGRFSGRQFSNSRSEMNVSTLELGDSALYLCASSWRTGVNEQYFGPGTRLTVT.

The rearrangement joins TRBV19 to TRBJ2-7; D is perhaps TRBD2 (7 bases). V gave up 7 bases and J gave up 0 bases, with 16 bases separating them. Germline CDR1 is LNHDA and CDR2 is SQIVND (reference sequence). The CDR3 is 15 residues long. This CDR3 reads CASKGGAGTSYEQYF. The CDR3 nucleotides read TGTGCCAGTAAGGGGGGGGCGGGAACCTCCTACGAGCAGTACTTC.

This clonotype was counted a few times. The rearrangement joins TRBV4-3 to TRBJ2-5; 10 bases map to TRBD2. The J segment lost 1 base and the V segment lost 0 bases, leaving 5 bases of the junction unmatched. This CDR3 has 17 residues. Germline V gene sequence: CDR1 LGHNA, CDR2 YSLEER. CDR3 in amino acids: CASSQDRASGSQETQYF. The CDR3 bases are TGCGCCAGCAGCCAAGATAGGGCTAGCGGGAGCCAAGAGACCCAGTACTTC.

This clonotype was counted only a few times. This CDR3 is CAWSRQGDTQYF. As DNA, the CDR3 is TGTGCCTGGAGTAGGCAGGGGGATACGCAGTATTTT. The V gene is TRBV30, the J gene TRBJ2-3, with D perhaps TRBD1 (6 bases). The V gene's germline CDR1 is GTSNPN and CDR2 SVGIG (reference sequence). The length of the CDR3 is 12 residues. V was shortened by 2 bases and J by 6 bases, with 9 bases between the two germline ends. The full variable domain, in which reference TRBV30 and TRBJ2-3 provide the parts outside the CDR3, is SQTIHQWPATLVQPVGSPLSLECTVEGTSNPNLYWYRQAAGRGLQLLFYSVGIGQISSEVPQNLSASRPQDRQFILSSKKLLLSDSGFYLCAWSRQGDTQYFGPGTRLTVL.

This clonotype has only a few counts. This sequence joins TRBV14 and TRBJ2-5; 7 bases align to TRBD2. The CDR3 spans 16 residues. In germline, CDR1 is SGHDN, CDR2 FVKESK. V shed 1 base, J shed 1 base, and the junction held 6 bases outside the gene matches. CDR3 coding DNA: TGTGCCAGCAGCCAAGGGCGGGGGTCGAGCCAAGAGACCCAGTACTTC. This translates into CASSQGRGSSQETQYF.

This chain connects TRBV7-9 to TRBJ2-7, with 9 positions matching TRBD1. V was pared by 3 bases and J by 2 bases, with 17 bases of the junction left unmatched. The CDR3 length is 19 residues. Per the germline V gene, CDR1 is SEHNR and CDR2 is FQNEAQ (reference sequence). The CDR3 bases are TGTGCCAGCAGCTTCTTGCCGGGACAGGGAAGTAGCGGAACCTACGAGCAGTACTTC. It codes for CASSFLPGQGSSGTYEQYF.

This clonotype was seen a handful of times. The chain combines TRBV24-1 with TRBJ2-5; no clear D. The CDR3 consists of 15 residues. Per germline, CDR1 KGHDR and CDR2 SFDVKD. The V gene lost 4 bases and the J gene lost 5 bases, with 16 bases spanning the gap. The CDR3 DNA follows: TGTGCCACCAGTGAGCTAGACTCTACGAAGGAGACCCAGTACTTC. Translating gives CATSELDSTKETQYF.

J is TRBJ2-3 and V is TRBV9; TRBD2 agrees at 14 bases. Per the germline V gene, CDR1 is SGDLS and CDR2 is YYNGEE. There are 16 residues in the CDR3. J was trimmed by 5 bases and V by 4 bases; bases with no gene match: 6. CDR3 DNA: TGTGCCAGCAGCCTCGGGACTAGCGGGGGTAGAGATACGCAGTATTTT. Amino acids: CASSLGTSGGRDTQYF.

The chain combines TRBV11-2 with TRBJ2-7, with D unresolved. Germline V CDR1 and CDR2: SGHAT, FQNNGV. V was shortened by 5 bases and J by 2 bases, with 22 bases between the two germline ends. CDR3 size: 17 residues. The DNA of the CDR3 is TGTGCCAGCAGCCGCCCCGCCATCCCCGGTAGGGCCTACGAGCAGTACTTC. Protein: CASSRPAIPGRAYEQYF.

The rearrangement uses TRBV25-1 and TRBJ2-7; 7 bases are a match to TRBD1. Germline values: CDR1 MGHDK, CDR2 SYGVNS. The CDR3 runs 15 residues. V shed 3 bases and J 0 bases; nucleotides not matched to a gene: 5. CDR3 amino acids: CASSDNRGVSYEQYF. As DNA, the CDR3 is TGTGCCAGCAGTGATAACAGGGGTGTCTCCTACGAGCAGTACTTC.

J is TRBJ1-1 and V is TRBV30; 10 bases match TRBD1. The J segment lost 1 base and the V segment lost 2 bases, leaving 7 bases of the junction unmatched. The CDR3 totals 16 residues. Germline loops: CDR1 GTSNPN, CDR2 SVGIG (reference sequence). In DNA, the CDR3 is TGTGCCTGGAGTCTGCCGGGACAGGGGAAGAACACTGAAGCTTTCTTT. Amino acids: CAWSLPGQGKNTEAFF.

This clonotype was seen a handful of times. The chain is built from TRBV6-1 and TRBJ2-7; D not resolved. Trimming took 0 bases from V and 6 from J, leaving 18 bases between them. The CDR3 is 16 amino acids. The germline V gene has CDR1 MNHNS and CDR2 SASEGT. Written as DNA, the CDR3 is TGTGCCAGCAGTGAAGCGCTTCTAGTCCCCGGATCCGAGCAGTACTTC. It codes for CASSEALLVPGSEQYF.

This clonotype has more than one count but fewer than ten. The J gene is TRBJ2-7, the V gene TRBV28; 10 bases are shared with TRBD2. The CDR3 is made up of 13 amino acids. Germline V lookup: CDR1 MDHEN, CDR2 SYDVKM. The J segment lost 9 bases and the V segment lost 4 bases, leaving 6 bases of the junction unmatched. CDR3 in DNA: TGTGCCAGCAGTTGGACTAGCGGAGGCACGCAGTACTTC. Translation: CASSWTSGGTQYF.

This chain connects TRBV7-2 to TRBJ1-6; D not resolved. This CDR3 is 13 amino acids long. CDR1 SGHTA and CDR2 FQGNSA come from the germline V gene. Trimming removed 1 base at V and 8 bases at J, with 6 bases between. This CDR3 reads CASSLEGYSPLHF. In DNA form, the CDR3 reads TGTGCCAGCAGCTTAGAAGGGTATTCACCCCTCCACTTT.

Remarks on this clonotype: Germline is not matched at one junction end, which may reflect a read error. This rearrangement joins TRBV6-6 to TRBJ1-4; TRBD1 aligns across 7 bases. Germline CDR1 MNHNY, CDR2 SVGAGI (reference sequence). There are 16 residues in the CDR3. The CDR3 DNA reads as TGTGCCAGCAGTCCAGCCCCCGGTCCCCAGGGGGAAAAACCGTTTTTT. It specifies CASSPAPGPQGEKPFF.

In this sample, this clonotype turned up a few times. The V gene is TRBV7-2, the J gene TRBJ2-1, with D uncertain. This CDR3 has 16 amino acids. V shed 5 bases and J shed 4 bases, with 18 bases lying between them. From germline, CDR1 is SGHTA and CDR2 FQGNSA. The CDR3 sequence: CASSARVLYAYNEQFF. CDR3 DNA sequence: TGTGCCAGCAGCGCAAGGGTCCTATACGCTTACAATGAGCAGTTCTTC.

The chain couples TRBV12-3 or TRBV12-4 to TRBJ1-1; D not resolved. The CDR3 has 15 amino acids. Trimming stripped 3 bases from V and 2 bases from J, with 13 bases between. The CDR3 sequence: CASSFSLSGNTEAFF. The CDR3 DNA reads TGTGCCAGCAGTTTTAGTTTGTCAGGCAACACTGAAGCTTTCTTT.

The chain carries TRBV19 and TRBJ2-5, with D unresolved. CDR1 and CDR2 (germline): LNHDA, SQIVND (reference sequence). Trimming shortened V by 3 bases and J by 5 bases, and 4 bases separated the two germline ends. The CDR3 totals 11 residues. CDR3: CASSIKETQYF. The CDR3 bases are TGTGCCAGTAGTATTAAGGAGACCCAGTACTTC. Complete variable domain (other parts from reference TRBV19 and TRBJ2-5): DGGITQSPKYLFRKEGQNVTLSCEQNLNHDAMYWYRQDPGQGLRLIYYSQIVNDFQKGDIAEGYSVSREKKESFPLTVTSAQKNPTAFYLCASSIKETQYFGPGTRLLVL.

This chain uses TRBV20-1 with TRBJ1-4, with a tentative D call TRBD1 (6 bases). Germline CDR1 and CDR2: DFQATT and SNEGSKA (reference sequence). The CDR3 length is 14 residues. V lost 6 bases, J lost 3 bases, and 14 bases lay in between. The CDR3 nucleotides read TGCAGTGCCCAAAGGGGGGAGGCTAATGAAAAACTGTTTTTT. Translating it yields CSAQRGEANEKLFF.